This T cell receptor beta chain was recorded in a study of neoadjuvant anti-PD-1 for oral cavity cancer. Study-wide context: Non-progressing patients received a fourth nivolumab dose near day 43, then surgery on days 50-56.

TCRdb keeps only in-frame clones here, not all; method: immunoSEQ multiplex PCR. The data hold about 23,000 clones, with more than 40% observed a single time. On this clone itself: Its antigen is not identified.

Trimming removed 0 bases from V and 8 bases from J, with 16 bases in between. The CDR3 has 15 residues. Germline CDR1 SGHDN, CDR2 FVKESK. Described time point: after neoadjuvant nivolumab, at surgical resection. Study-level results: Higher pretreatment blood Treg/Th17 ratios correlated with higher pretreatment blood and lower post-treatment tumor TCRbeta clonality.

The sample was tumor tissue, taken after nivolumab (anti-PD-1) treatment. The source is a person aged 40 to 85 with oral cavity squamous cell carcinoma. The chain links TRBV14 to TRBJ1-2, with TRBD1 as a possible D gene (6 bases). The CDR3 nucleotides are TGTGCCAGCAGCCAAGATTGGCAGGGGATTAGGGGCTACACCTTC. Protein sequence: CASSQDWQGIRGYTF.